Below are 6 T cell receptor beta chains sequenced from a single sample in a study of T cell responses to AZD1222 COVID-19 vaccine. This table comes from immunoSEQ multiplex PCR, and its TCRdb copy is limited to in-frame clones, with some not included. Seen here are approximately 170,000 clones, about 90% observed once, and the top ten hold around 0.99%. Sequenced material: peripheral blood, taken 28 days after the second AZD1222 dose. The receptors originated from an adult who received the AZD1222 COVID-19 vaccine.

The CDR3 region is CATSKLAGEQFF. The DNA for the CDR3 is TGTGCCACCAGCAAACTAGCGGGGGAGCAGTTCTTC. This rearrangement joins TRBV15 to TRBJ2-1; 10 bases map to TRBD2. Germline V gene sequence: CDR1 LNHNV, CDR2 YYDKDF (reference sequence). This CDR3 has 12 residues. V shed 4 bases and J 10 bases; nucleotides not matched to a gene: 1.

This chain joins TRBV6-5 and TRBJ1-3; D call uncertain. This CDR3 is 15 amino acids long. Germline V gives CDR1 MNHEY, CDR2 SVGAGI. V gave up 5 bases and J gave up 8 bases, with 19 bases separating them. The CDR3 DNA reads as TGTGCCAGCAGTCACCGGGTCCCCGGTCGGGACACCATATATTTT. It yields the protein CASSHRVPGRDTIYF.

In the case of this clone: Other DNA sequences in the same sample also yield this CDR3. The chain carries TRBV6-5 and TRBJ1-1; D uncertain. Trimming left V 2 bases short and J 5 bases short, with 12 bases between. The CDR3 loop spans 14 amino acids. Per the germline V gene, CDR1 is MNHEY and CDR2 is SVGAGI. The CDR3 here is CASSYGGRGTEAFF. The CDR3 coding sequence is TGTGCCAGCAGTTACGGAGGGCGGGGAACTGAAGCTTTCTTT.

The gene calls are TRBV29-1 and TRBJ2-7; the match to TRBD1 covers 9 bases. Trimming removed 4 bases from V and 4 bases from J; junction bases left unmatched: 2. This CDR3 comprises 12 residues. The germline gives CDR1 SQVTM, CDR2 ANQGSEA. CDR3 bases: TGCAGCGTTGGGGGACAGGGATACGAGCAGTACTTC. Its protein is CSVGGQGYEQYF.

This rearrangement joins TRBV27 to TRBJ1-2, with TRBD1 identical over 12 bases. This CDR3 is built from 17 residues. The germline V gene has CDR1 MNHEY and CDR2 SMNVEV (reference sequence). Germline trimming cut 3 bases from V and 0 bases from J; bases unmatched to any gene: 5. As DNA, the CDR3 is TGTGCCAGCAGTTTTGTCGGGACAGGGGGCGCTAACTATGGCTACACCTTC. This encodes CASSFVGTGGANYGYTF.

The chain couples TRBV5-1 to TRBJ1-4, with D tentatively TRBD1 (5 bases). The V end was cut by 1 base, the J end by 3 bases, with 7 bases between. The germline V gene encodes CDR1 SGHRS and CDR2 YFSETQ. This CDR3 contains 14 residues. The CDR3 region is CASSLPGANEKLFF. The CDR3, as DNA: TGCGCCAGCAGCTTGCCGGGGGCTAATGAAAAACTGTTTTTT.